This T cell receptor beta chain was documented in a study of blood T cells in healthy people across ages. Study results and limitations: Expanded clonotype shifts may have been confounded, as the donors had an unknown CMV status.

A second 7 to 11 cycle PCR used barcoded and J-beta primers. Each cDNA molecule received a tag from a template-switch adaptor that had 12 random nucleotides. TCRdb called the 5' RACE reads again in MiXCR, with one record for every CDR3 protein. The table has 660,000 or so distinct CDR3 sequences, roughly three fifths seen once; the top ten hold 30% to 40%. This clonotype showed up just once. Its antigen is unknown. The receptor comes from a man between 60 and 75 years old in good health. What was sequenced was blood.

CDR3 loop: CSARDPRGGEQYF. The CDR3 DNA reads as TGCAGTGCTAGAGATCCCCGGGGGGGAGAGCAGTACTTC. The chain links TRBV20-1 to TRBJ2-4; 8 nucleotides align to TRBD2. Germline CDR1 reads DFQATT; CDR2 reads SNEGSKA (reference sequence). The ends lost 0 bases at V and 13 bases at J; junction bases unmatched: 8. The CDR3 totals 13 residues.